Sequencing of this T cell receptor beta chain was carried out in a study of blood T cell repertoires in COVID-19. The overall study: Sites across the United States, Italy and Spain contributed samples from acute and convalescent COVID-19. From T cells, B-cell-depleted T cells, or PBMCs came the material, which was cDNA or gDNA.

CDR3 size: 18 residues. Germline assignment: CDR1 SGHVS and CDR2 FQNEAQ. The trim removed 0 bases at V and 6 bases at J, leaving 14 bases unmatched. Libraries were prepared by immunoSEQ multiplex PCR; TCRdb keeps only in-frame clonotypes and omits some of them. Among 120,000 to 150,000 clones listed, about 90% were seen once. The clonotype was recovered from a man over 45 with active or convalescent COVID-19. This chain joins TRBV7-8 and TRBJ2-5; 9 bases agree with TRBD2. The source material was peripheral blood. The CDR3, as DNA: TGTGCCAGCAGCTTAGCGCGGCTACCGGGACTAGCAGCACAGACCCAGTACTTC. It is translated as CASSLARLPGLAAQTQYF.